This T cell receptor beta chain was sequenced for a study of cytomegalovirus exposure and HLA in healthy donors. Study-wide background: The approximately 120 validation repertoires, a later analysis reported, used the same platform as the 550 to 800 first-cohort repertoires.

About this clone: Antigen unknown.

General observations from the study: It was confirmed in vitro that a few of the CMV-associated chains were specific for CMV antigens. Among TCR beta chains, those listed as cytomegalovirus-associated numbered roughly 150.

TCRdb's copy holds only in-frame clones and misses some; the assay was immunoSEQ multiplex PCR. There are about 280,000 clones in the sample; roughly 90% occur only once, and around 0.92% lies in the top ten. The CDR3 runs 13 residues. Germline V CDR1 and CDR2: LGHNA, YNFKEQ. V shed 0 bases and J shed 4 bases, with 7 bases lying between them. Sequences were obtained from PBMCs. This sequence originates from a woman between 18 and 30 years old in good health and CMV-seronegative. The V call is TRBV4-2, the J call TRBJ2-7, with D maybe TRBD1 (5 bases). The CDR3 loop reads CASSQDRAYEQYF. DNA for the CDR3: TGTGCCAGCAGCCAAGACAGGGCTTACGAGCAGTACTTC.